The present T cell receptor beta chain was sequenced within a study of CD8+CD57+ T cells in acquired aplastic anemia. Study findings and constraints: Patients and controls shared 25 to 35 CD8+ CDR3 sequences, which appeared highly expressed in patients and within their immunodominant clones.

CDR1 is SNHLY, CDR2 FYNNEI, per germline. This CDR3 comprises 15 residues. Trimming left V 0 bases short and J 5 bases short, with 13 bases between. Selection for sequencing was limited to patients who had shown CD8+CD57+ cell expansion by flow cytometry. There was no therapy given to any patient before the blood sampling took place. Template material for TCR beta VDJ and CDR3 profiling consisted of genomic DNA. Each CDR3 protein is one row after TCRdb ran MiXCR on the reads. The repertoire has about 40,000 distinct CDR3 sequences, over 55% of them found once; the top ten carry roughly three fifths. As for this clonotype: The target antigen is unknown.

The gene calls are TRBV2 and TRBJ2-5, with D possibly TRBD2 on 5 matching bases. Sequenced: sorted CD4+, CD8+, or CD8+CD57+ T cells (not recorded which) from PBMCs. This clonotype originated in a human donor with aplastic anemia. As DNA, the CDR3 is TGTGCCAGCAGTGAAGCATCGGGGTCCTGGGAGACCCAGTACTTC. It yields the protein CASSEASGSWETQYF.